This T cell receptor (beta chain) was documented in a study of blood T cell repertoires in COVID-19. Study context: From the United States, Italy and Spain came samples of acute and convalescent COVID-19. PBMCs, B-cell-depleted T cells, or T cells were the source of the cDNA or gDNA that made up the material.

In the authors' workflow: Researchers report that nucleated cell counts were estimated from reference gene primer amplification. Repertoires were generated with immunoSEQ multiplex PCR, while TCRdb's copy carries only in-frame clones and drops some. The D gene and trimming were derived from the DNA, and the V and J assignments and clone size from that table. This sample yields 45,000 or so clones, of which around 90% are seen a single time; 9.6% belongs to the top ten. Unmatched junction bases numbered 9, after V lost 4 bases and J lost 7 bases. Germline CDR1 MNHEY, CDR2 SMNVEV (reference sequence). This CDR3 is 17 amino acids long.

The sample consisted of peripheral blood. The clonotype was recovered from an elderly woman with active COVID-19. The chain couples TRBV27 to TRBJ2-1; 14 bases agree with TRBD2. The chain's CDR3 is CASSSNLGLAGGNEQFF. The CDR3 DNA follows: TGTGCCAGCAGTTCGAACTTAGGACTAGCGGGGGGTAATGAGCAGTTCTTC.